The clone carrying this T cell receptor beta chain was seen more than once but under ten times. This sample is part of a study of blood T cell repertoires in COVID-19. Across the whole study: Collection of acute and convalescent COVID-19 samples took place in the United States, Italy and Spain. PBMCs, B-cell-depleted T cells, or T cells provided the cDNA or gDNA that made up the material.

The germline V gene has CDR1 SGHNT and CDR2 YENEEA. V gave up 0 bases and J gave up 7 bases; unmatched junction bases: 7. The CDR3 is 17 amino acids. Generated by immunoSEQ multiplex PCR, the TCRdb table keeps only in-frame clones and is missing some. There are about 250,000 clones in the sample; about 91% occur only once, and 6% to 6.5% lies in the top ten. The Seattle patients, enrolled during active infection, were followed longitudinally. The source material was peripheral blood. V usage is TRBV11-3 and J usage is TRBJ2-1, with 12 positions matching TRBD2. This receptor was obtained from a woman in her thirties with COVID-19, enrolled during active disease. The CDR3 here is CASSLDETSGRSNEQFF. The CDR3 DNA is TGTGCCAGCAGCTTAGACGAAACTAGCGGGAGGAGTAATGAGCAGTTCTTC.